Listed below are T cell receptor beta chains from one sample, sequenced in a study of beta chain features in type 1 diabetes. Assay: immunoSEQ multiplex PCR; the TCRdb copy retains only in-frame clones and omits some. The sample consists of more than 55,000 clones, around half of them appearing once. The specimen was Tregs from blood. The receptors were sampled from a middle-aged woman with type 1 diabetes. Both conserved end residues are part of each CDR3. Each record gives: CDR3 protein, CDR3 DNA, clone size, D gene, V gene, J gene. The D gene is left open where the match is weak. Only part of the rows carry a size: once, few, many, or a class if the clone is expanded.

cdr3_aa: CASSPASRTGPPYGYTF; cdr3_nt: TGTGCCAGCTCACCAGCGTCCCGGACAGGCCCACCTTATGGCTACACCTTC; clone_size: .; d_call: TRBD1; v_call: TRBV18; j_call: TRBJ1-2
cdr3_aa: CASSSYEDTQYF; cdr3_nt: TGTGCCAGCAGCTCCTATGAAGATACGCAGTATTTT; clone_size: once; d_call: .; v_call: TRBV7-2; j_call: TRBJ2-3
cdr3_aa: CASSWGLASDTGELFF; cdr3_nt: TGTGCCAGCAGCTGGGGACTAGCCTCAGACACCGGGGAGCTGTTTTTT; clone_size: .; d_call: TRBD2; v_call: TRBV5-4; j_call: TRBJ2-2
cdr3_aa: CASSIGSGRAGSYNEQFF; cdr3_nt: TGTGCCAGTAGTATCGGTAGCGGGAGGGCCGGCTCCTACAATGAGCAGTTCTTC; clone_size: .; d_call: TRBD2; v_call: TRBV19; j_call: TRBJ2-1
cdr3_aa: CASSLGRNTGELFF; cdr3_nt: TGTGCCAGCAGCTTAGGCAGGAACACCGGGGAGCTGTTTTTT; clone_size: .; d_call: .; v_call: TRBV7-2; j_call: TRBJ2-2
cdr3_aa: CASSLKGEQFF; cdr3_nt: TGTGCCAGCAGCTTAAAGGGGGAGCAGTTCTTC; clone_size: once; d_call: .; v_call: TRBV7-3; j_call: TRBJ2-1
cdr3_aa: CASSQDLPGRTGGYTF; cdr3_nt: TGTGCCAGCAGCCAAGACTTACCAGGGAGGACTGGTGGCTACACCTTC; clone_size: few; d_call: .; v_call: TRBV4-2; j_call: TRBJ1-2
cdr3_aa: CASSPRQVGTDTQYF; cdr3_nt: TGTGCCAGCAGCCCTCGACAGGTGGGGACAGATACGCAGTATTTT; clone_size: .; d_call: .; v_call: TRBV5-4; j_call: TRBJ2-3
cdr3_aa: CASSFRGSGANVLTF; cdr3_nt: TGTGCCAGCAGTTTTAGGGGCTCTGGGGCCAACGTCCTGACTTTC; clone_size: .; d_call: .; v_call: TRBV27; j_call: TRBJ2-6
cdr3_aa: CASSKLGGGYTF; cdr3_nt: TGTGCCAGCAGTAAACTAGGGGGTGGCTACACCTTC; clone_size: few; d_call: .; v_call: TRBV6-1; j_call: TRBJ1-2
cdr3_aa: CAISERQGPYEQYF; cdr3_nt: TGTGCCATCAGTGAGCGACAGGGACCCTACGAGCAGTACTTC; clone_size: few; d_call: TRBD1; v_call: TRBV10-3; j_call: TRBJ2-7
cdr3_aa: CASSIQGGGSYEQYF; cdr3_nt: TGTGCCAGCAGCATACAGGGGGGTGGATCCTACGAGCAGTACTTC; clone_size: .; d_call: TRBD1; v_call: TRBV7-9; j_call: TRBJ2-7
cdr3_aa: CACERGTEVYEQYF; cdr3_nt: TGTGCCTGCGAAAGAGGGACAGAAGTCTACGAGCAGTACTTC; clone_size: .; d_call: TRBD1; v_call: TRBV6-1; j_call: TRBJ2-7
cdr3_aa: CASSPVRGAFF; cdr3_nt: TGTGCCAGCAGCCCCGTCCGGGGAGCTTTCTTT; clone_size: few; d_call: .; v_call: TRBV11-2; j_call: TRBJ1-1
cdr3_aa: CAISESIAGENIQYF; cdr3_nt: TGTGCCATCAGTGAGTCGATAGCGGGGGAGAACATTCAGTACTTC; clone_size: few; d_call: TRBD2; v_call: TRBV10-3; j_call: TRBJ2-4
cdr3_aa: CASSSPGLAGGNEQFF; cdr3_nt: TGCGCCAGCAGCTCGCCGGGGCTAGCGGGGGGCAATGAGCAGTTCTTC; clone_size: .; d_call: TRBD2; v_call: TRBV5-1; j_call: TRBJ2-1
cdr3_aa: CASSADFLSYEQYF; cdr3_nt: TGTGCCAGCAGTGCGGACTTTCTCTCCTACGAGCAGTACTTC; clone_size: .; d_call: .; v_call: TRBV28; j_call: TRBJ2-7
cdr3_aa: CASGETGTVAPGANVLTF; cdr3_nt: TGCGCCAGCGGAGAGACCGGGACAGTGGCCCCTGGGGCCAACGTCCTGACTTTC; clone_size: .; d_call: TRBD1; v_call: TRBV4-1; j_call: TRBJ2-6
cdr3_aa: CAISESPAGATDTQYF; cdr3_nt: TGTGCCATCAGTGAGTCCCCAGCGGGGGCCACAGATACGCAGTATTTT; clone_size: .; d_call: TRBD2; v_call: TRBV10-3; j_call: TRBJ2-3
cdr3_aa: CASRRQTYGYTF; cdr3_nt: TGTGCCAGCCGCAGACAGACCTATGGCTACACCTTC; clone_size: .; d_call: .; v_call: TRBV2; j_call: TRBJ1-2
cdr3_aa: CSVEDDNPQFF; cdr3_nt: TGCAGCGTTGAAGATGACAACCCGCAGTTCTTC; clone_size: few; d_call: .; v_call: TRBV29-1; j_call: TRBJ2-1
cdr3_aa: CASSLWRDSDNEQFF; cdr3_nt: TGTGCCAGCAGTTTGTGGCGGGATAGCGACAATGAGCAGTTCTTC; clone_size: .; d_call: .; v_call: TRBV28; j_call: TRBJ2-1
cdr3_aa: CASSARGWTDTQYF; cdr3_nt: TGTGCCAGCAGTGCCCGGGGTTGGACAGATACGCAGTATTTT; clone_size: .; d_call: .; v_call: TRBV2; j_call: TRBJ2-3
cdr3_aa: CASSLMGLARQETQYF; cdr3_nt: TGTGCCAGCAGCTTAATGGGACTAGCGAGGCAAGAGACCCAGTACTTC; clone_size: .; d_call: TRBD2; v_call: TRBV7-8; j_call: TRBJ2-5
cdr3_aa: CASSNTYEQYF; cdr3_nt: TGCGCCAGCAGCAACACCTACGAGCAGTACTTC; clone_size: .; d_call: .; v_call: TRBV5-1; j_call: TRBJ2-7
cdr3_aa: CAIRDFYEQYF; cdr3_nt: TGTGCCATCAGAGACTTCTACGAGCAGTACTTC; clone_size: .; d_call: .; v_call: TRBV10-3; j_call: TRBJ2-7
cdr3_aa: CASSLEGHLNQPQHF; cdr3_nt: TGTGCCAGCAGCTTAGAGGGACACCTCAATCAGCCCCAGCATTTT; clone_size: .; d_call: .; v_call: TRBV7-2; j_call: TRBJ1-5
cdr3_aa: CSVSDRSDGELFF; cdr3_nt: TGCAGCGTCAGCGACAGGAGTGACGGGGAGCTGTTTTTT; clone_size: few; d_call: .; v_call: TRBV29-1; j_call: TRBJ2-2
cdr3_aa: CASSRSNEQFF; cdr3_nt: TGTGCCAGCAGCAGGAGTAATGAGCAGTTCTTC; clone_size: few; d_call: .; v_call: TRBV7-2; j_call: TRBJ2-1
cdr3_aa: CASRQRDEQYF; cdr3_nt: TGTGCCAGCAGACAGCGGGACGAGCAGTACTTC; clone_size: few; d_call: .; v_call: TRBV6-5; j_call: TRBJ2-7
cdr3_aa: CASSFGYGSASLFF; cdr3_nt: .; clone_size: few; d_call: .; v_call: TRBV28; j_call: TRBJ2-1
cdr3_aa: CASRSESGGITDTQYF; cdr3_nt: TGCGCCAGCAGGTCGGAAAGCGGGGGGATCACAGATACGCAGTATTTT; clone_size: once; d_call: TRBD2; v_call: TRBV10-2; j_call: TRBJ2-3
cdr3_aa: CASSAGGLSAYEQYF; cdr3_nt: TGTGCCAGCAGCGCCGGGGGTCTCTCCGCCTACGAGCAGTACTTC; clone_size: few; d_call: .; v_call: TRBV7-2; j_call: TRBJ2-7
cdr3_aa: CASSWGLNTEAFF; cdr3_nt: TGTGCCAGCAGCTGGGGGCTGAACACTGAAGCTTTCTTT; clone_size: .; d_call: .; v_call: TRBV5-6; j_call: TRBJ1-1
cdr3_aa: CASSQPTGDTEAFF; cdr3_nt: TGTGCCAGCAGCCAACCGACGGGAGACACTGAAGCTTTCTTT; clone_size: .; d_call: .; v_call: TRBV4-2; j_call: TRBJ1-1
cdr3_aa: CASSQYDRGGYTF; cdr3_nt: TGTGCCAGCTCACAGTATGACAGAGGAGGCTACACCTTC; clone_size: .; d_call: .; v_call: TRBV18; j_call: TRBJ1-2
cdr3_aa: CASSGQPNTEAFF; cdr3_nt: TGTGCCAGCAGCGGACAGCCGAACACTGAAGCTTTCTTT; clone_size: .; d_call: .; v_call: TRBV7-2; j_call: TRBJ1-1
cdr3_aa: CASSLEGGDSYEQYF; cdr3_nt: TGTGCCAGCAGCTTAGAAGGGGGGGACTCCTACGAGCAGTACTTC; clone_size: .; d_call: .; v_call: TRBV7-2; j_call: TRBJ2-7
cdr3_aa: CASSSRTSGTYNEQFF; cdr3_nt: TGTGCCAGCAGCTCCCGGACTAGCGGTACCTACAATGAGCAGTTCTTC; clone_size: .; d_call: TRBD2; v_call: TRBV4-2; j_call: TRBJ2-1
cdr3_aa: CASSVGASPRFGTGELFF; cdr3_nt: TGTGCCAGCAGCGTAGGGGCTAGCCCGCGATTTGGCACCGGGGAGCTGTTTTTT; clone_size: .; d_call: .; v_call: TRBV9; j_call: TRBJ2-2